This TCR beta chain was identified in a study of cytotoxic CD8 clonotypes in ibrutinib-treated CLL. As for the study in general: IGHV unmutated under 18; relapsed/refractory 11 to 12; treatment-naive about 14. Mean values per sample were some 250,000 productive templates and tens of thousands of productive rearrangements.

The CDR3 is 14 residues long. Germline-derived CDR1 and CDR2 are KGHSH and LQKENI. V trimming: 2 bases; J trimming: 7 bases; junction bases outside the gene matches: 4. Notes on this clone: Its antigen is not identified.

This table comes from immunoSEQ multiplex PCR, and its TCRdb copy is limited to in-frame clones, with some not included. The data show approximately 340,000 clones, with about 61% seen just once and under 8% held by the top ten. Study outcomes and limitations: For progressing versus sustained-remission patients, sampling times were not the same.

The chain couples TRBV18 to TRBJ2-2, with TRBD2 matching over 7 bases. This material consisted of PBMCs, taken after 36 months of ibrutinib treatment. This clonotype originated in a human donor with chronic lymphocytic leukemia. The CDR3 reads CASSPTSDGGELFF. CDR3 in DNA: TGTGCCAGCTCACCAACTAGCGACGGCGGGGAGCTGTTTTTT.